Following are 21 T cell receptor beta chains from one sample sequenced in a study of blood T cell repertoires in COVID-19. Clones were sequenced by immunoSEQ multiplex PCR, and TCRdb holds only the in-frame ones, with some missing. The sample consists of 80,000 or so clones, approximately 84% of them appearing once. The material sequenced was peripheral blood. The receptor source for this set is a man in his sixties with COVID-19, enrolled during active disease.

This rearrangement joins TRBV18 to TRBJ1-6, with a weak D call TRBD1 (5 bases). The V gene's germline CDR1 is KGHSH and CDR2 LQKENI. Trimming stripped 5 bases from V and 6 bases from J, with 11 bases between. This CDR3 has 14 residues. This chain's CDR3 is CASSEYRSNSPLHF. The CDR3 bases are TGTGCCAGCTCAGAGTACAGGAGTAATTCACCCCTCCACTTT.

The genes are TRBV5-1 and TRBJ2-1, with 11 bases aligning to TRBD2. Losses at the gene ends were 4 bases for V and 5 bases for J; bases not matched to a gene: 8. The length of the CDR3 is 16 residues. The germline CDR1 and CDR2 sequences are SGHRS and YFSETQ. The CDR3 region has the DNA TGCGCCAGCAGCGGAACACTAGCGGGAGTTCACAATGAGCAGTTCTTC. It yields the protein CASSGTLAGVHNEQFF.

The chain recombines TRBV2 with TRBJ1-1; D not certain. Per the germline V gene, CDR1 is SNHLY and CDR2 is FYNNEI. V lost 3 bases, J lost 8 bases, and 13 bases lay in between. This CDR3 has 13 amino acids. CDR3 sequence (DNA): TGTGCCAGCAGTGACGACAAGCTAATCGAAGCTTTCTTT. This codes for CASSDDKLIEAFF.

CDR3 nucleotides: TGTGCCAGCAGCAGCTGGACTAGCGGAGCCCACAATGAGCAGTTCTTC. Translating gives CASSSWTSGAHNEQFF. The rearrangement joins TRBV6-2 or TRBV6-3 to TRBJ2-1; TRBD2 aligns across 10 bases. V gave up 6 bases and J gave up 5 bases; unmatched junction bases: 10. The CDR3 consists of 16 residues. The V gene's germline CDR1 is MNHEY and CDR2 SVGEGT.

The CDR3 nucleotides are TGTGCCAGCAGTTACTCTGGGGGGATGGACACTGAAGCTTTCTTT. It yields the protein CASSYSGGMDTEAFF. This chain uses TRBV6-5 with TRBJ1-1, with D possibly being TRBD1 (5 bases). Germline lookup yields CDR1 MNHEY and CDR2 SVGAGI. The CDR3 runs to 15 residues. Trimming shortened V by 0 bases and J by 3 bases, and 11 bases separated the two germline ends.

Here the CDR3 reads CASTGASSYEQYF. CDR3 in DNA: TGCGCCAGTACAGGGGCCTCCTCCTACGAGCAGTACTTC. V gene TRBV5-1 combines with J gene TRBJ2-7, with 7 bases lining up with TRBD1. V shed 8 bases, J shed 0 bases, and the junction held 5 bases outside the gene matches. CDR1 SGHRS and CDR2 YFSETQ come from the germline V gene. This CDR3 region has 13 residues.

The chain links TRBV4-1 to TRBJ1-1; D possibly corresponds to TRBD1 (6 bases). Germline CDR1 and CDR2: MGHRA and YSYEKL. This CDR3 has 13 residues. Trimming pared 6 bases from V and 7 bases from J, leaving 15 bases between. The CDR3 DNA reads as TGCGCCAGCAGTGGAGACAGGCGGGTTGAAGCTTTCTTT. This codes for CASSGDRRVEAFF.

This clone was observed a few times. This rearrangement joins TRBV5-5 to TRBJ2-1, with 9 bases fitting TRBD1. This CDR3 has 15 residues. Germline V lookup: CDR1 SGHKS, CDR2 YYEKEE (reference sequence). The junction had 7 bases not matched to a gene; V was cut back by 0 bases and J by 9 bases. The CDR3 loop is CASSLGDRVLGEQFF. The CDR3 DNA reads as TGTGCCAGCAGCTTGGGGGACAGGGTTTTAGGTGAGCAGTTCTTC. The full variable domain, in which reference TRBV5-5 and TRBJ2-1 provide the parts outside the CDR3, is DAGVTQSPTHLIKTRGQQVTLRCSPISGHKSVSWYQQVLGQGPQFIFQYYEKEERGRGNFPDRFSARQFPNYSSELNVNALLLGDSALYLCASSLGDRVLGEQFFGPGTRLTVL.

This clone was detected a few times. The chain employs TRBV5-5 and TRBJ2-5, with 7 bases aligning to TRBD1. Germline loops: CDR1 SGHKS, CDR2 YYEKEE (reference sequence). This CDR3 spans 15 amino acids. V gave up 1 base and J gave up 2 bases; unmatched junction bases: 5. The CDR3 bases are TGTGCCAGCAGCTTGAGAGGACAGGTTCAAGAGACCCAGTACTTC. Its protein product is CASSLRGQVQETQYF. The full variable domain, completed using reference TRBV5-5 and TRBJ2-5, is DAGVTQSPTHLIKTRGQQVTLRCSPISGHKSVSWYQQVLGQGPQFIFQYYEKEERGRGNFPDRFSARQFPNYSSELNVNALLLGDSALYLCASSLRGQVQETQYFGPGTRLLVL.

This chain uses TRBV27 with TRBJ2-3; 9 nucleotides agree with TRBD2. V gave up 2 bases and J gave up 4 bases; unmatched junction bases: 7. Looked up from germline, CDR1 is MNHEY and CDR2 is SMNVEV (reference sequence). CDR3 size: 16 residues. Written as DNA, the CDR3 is TGTGCCAGCAGTTTACTAGCGGGATTCCGAGCAGATACGCAGTATTTT. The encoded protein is CASSLLAGFRADTQYF.

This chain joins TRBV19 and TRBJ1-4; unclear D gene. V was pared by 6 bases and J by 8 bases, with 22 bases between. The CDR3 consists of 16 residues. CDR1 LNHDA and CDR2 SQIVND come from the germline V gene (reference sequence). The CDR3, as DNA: TGTGCCAGTAGCGCTATAGCACTGCAGACTGGCGAAAAACTGTTTTTT. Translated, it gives CASSAIALQTGEKLFF. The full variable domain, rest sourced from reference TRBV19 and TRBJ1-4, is DGGITQSPKYLFRKEGQNVTLSCEQNLNHDAMYWYRQDPGQGLRLIYYSQIVNDFQKGDIAEGYSVSREKKESFPLTVTSAQKNPTAFYLCASSAIALQTGEKLFFGSGTQLSVL.

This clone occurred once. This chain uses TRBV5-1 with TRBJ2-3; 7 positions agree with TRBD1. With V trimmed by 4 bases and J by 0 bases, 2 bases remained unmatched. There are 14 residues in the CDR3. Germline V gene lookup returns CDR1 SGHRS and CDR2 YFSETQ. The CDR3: CASSMGQSTDTQYF. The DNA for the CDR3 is TGCGCCAGCAGCATGGGACAGAGCACAGATACGCAGTATTTT.

The CDR3, as DNA: TGTGCCAGCAGCAACAGCAACCATCAGCCCCAGCATTTT. Its protein product is CASSNSNHQPQHF. The genes are TRBV11-2 and TRBJ1-5; D gene unclear. Germline values: CDR1 SGHAT, CDR2 FQNNGV. CDR3 size: 13 residues. With 5 bases removed from V and 5 bases from J, the gap between germline ends came to 10 bases.

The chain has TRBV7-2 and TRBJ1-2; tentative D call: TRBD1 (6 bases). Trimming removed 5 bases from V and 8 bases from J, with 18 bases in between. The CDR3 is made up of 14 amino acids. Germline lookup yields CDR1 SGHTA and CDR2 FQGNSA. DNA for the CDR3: TGTGCCAGCAGCCTCCGGGGGGCCGTAGACGGCTACACCTTC. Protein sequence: CASSLRGAVDGYTF.

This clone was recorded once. Here the CDR3 reads CASRVEGGRGETQYF. The CDR3 DNA follows: TGCGCCAGCAGAGTGGAGGGAGGGCGCGGAGAGACCCAGTACTTC. V gene TRBV5-1 combines with J gene TRBJ2-5; 7 nucleotides line up with TRBD2. V trimming: 5 bases; J trimming: 4 bases; junction bases outside the gene matches: 11. CDR1 and CDR2 (germline): SGHRS, YFSETQ. CDR3 length: 15 residues.

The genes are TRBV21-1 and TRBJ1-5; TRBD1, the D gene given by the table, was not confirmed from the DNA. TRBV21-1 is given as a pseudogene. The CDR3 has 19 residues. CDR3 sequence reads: CASRKPLRDRAPRNQPQHF. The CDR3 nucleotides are TGTGCCAGCAGAAAGCCTTTGAGGGACAGGGCCCCCCGCAATCAGCCCCAGCATTTT.

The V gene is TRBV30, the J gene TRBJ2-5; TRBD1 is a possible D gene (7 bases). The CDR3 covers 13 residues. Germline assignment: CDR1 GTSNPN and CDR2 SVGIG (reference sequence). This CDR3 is CAVDRDFQETQYF. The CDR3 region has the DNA TGTGCTGTCGACAGGGACTTCCAAGAGACCCAGTACTTC.

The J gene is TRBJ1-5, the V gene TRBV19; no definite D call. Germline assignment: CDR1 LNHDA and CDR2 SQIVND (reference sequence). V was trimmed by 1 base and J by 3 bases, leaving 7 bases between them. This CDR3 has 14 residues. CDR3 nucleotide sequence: TGTGCCAGTAGTATAGTCGGTTTCAATCAGCCCCAGCATTTT. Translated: CASSIVGFNQPQHF.

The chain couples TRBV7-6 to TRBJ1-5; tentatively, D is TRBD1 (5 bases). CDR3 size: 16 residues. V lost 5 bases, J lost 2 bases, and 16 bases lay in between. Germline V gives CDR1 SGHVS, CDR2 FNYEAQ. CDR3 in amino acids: CASSLGARDRNQPQHF. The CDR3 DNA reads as TGTGCCAGCAGCCTTGGGGCCAGAGATCGCAATCAGCCCCAGCATTTT. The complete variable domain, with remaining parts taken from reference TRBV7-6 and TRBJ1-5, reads GAGVSQSPRYKVTKRGQDVALRCDPISGHVSLYWYRQALGQGPEFLTYFNYEAQQDKSGLPNDRFSAERPEGSISTLTIQRTEQRDSAMYRCASSLGARDRNQPQHFGDGTRLSIL.

The CDR3 reads CASSVPGTGEETQYF. In DNA form, the CDR3 reads TGTGCCAGCAGCGTCCCCGGGACAGGGGAAGAGACCCAGTACTTC. J is TRBJ2-5 and V is TRBV6-2 or TRBV6-3; the match to TRBD1 covers 10 bases. CDR1 is MNHEY and CDR2 is SVGEGT in the germline V gene. This CDR3 is built from 15 residues. V trimming: 6 bases; J trimming: 3 bases; junction bases outside the gene matches: 7.

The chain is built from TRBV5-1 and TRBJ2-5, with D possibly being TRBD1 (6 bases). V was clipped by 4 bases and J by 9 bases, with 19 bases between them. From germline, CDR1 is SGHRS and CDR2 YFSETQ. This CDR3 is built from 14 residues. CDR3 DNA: TGCGCCAGCAGCCGAAGAACAGGGTTAGGGGCCCAGTACTTC. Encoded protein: CASSRRTGLGAQYF.